This TCR beta chain appears in the sequencing data of a study of T-cell reconstitution after alpha-beta-depleted transplantation in children (TCRdb year 2016). As for the study more broadly: T-cell immune reconstitution after TCRalphabeta/CD19-depleted allogeneic hematopoietic cell transplantation in children was quantitatively tracked in the study by means of TCR repertoire profiling. Study-wide findings and limitations: Apparently early alphabetaT-cell count recovery about two months after transplant reportedly relied on only several hundred rapidly expanded clones derived from non-depleted graft cells. In some patients, the high TCRbeta diversity seen at day 60 was put down to recipient T cells and intrathymic progenitors that had survived conditioning. Over subsequent months, a decline in hyperexpanded clone frequencies was noted, and after one year, T-cell counts and TCRbeta diversity were mostly ascribed to newly produced T cells.

The sample's treatment or condition label is to be understood as: allogeneic hematopoietic cell transplantation with graft depleted of TCRalphabeta T cells and CD19 B cells. Transplant recipients were children who received TCRalphabeta/CD19-depleted allogeneic hematopoietic cell grafts. CDR1 and CDR2 were assigned from the germline V gene as ENHRY and SYGVKD. V lost 9 bases and J lost 8 bases, and the count of bases not matched to a germline gene is 5. Reading from cysteine to phenylalanine, the CDR3 counts 12 amino acids. The retained sequence is limited to the CDR3, 36 bases, with the frame set at the first base. The table lists this clonotype with many counts. Its antigen target is currently unknown. No much larger clonotype is one base removed from it; base qualities were not supplied. The library relied on PCR. Reads for this sample came from an Illumina HiSeq 2500. Molecular barcoding was employed in the preparation of TCR libraries, with unique molecular identifiers being used to normalize TCRbeta repertoire quantification. The public reads were run again by TCRdb, first through fastp at Q25 and then through MiXCR, and only productive beta chains were kept. Each entry merges the rows of one CDR3 protein and shows their most common DNA and genes. Recorded for this sample are around 94,000 distinct CDR3 sequences; over 6% of them occurred a single time. The ten largest clones capture roughly 17% of the sample.

Here the sequenced sample was PBMCs, taken before TCRalphabeta/CD19-depleted stem cell transplant. This sequence uses TRBV10-3 and TRBJ2-1, and 9 bases in between align with TRBD1. This sequence originates from a boy aged 2 to 9 with acute lymphoblastic leukemia, due to receive a stem cell transplant. The CDR3 loop reads CAIEGQGDEQFF. Read as DNA, the sequence is TGTGCCATAGAGGGACAGGGAGATGAGCAGTTCTTC.